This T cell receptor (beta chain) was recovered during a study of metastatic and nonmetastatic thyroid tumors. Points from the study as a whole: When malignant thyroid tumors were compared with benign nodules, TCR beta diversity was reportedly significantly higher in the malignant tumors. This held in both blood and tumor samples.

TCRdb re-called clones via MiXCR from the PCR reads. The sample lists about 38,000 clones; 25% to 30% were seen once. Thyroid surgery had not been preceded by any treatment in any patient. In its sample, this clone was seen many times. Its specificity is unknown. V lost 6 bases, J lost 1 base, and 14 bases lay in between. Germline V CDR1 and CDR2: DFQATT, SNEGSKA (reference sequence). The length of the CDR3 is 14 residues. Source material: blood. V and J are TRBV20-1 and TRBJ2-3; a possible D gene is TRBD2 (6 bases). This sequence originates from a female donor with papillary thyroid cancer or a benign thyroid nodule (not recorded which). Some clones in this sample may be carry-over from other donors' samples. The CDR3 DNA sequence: TGCAGTGCCCCCAAGGCTAGCGGCACAGATACGCAGTATTTT. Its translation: CSAPKASGTDTQYF.